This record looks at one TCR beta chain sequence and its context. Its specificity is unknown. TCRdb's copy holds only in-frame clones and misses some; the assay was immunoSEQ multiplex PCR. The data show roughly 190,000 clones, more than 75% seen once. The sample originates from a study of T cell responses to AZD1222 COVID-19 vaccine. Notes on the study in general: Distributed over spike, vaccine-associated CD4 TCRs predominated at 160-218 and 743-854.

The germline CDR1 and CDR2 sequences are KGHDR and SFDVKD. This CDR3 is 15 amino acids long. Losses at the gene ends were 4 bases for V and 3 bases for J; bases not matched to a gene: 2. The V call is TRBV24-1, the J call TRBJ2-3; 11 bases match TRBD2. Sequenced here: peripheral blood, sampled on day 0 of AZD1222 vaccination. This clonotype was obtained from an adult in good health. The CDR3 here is CATSERTSGTDTQYF. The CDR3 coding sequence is TGTGCCACCAGTGAACGGACTAGCGGGACAGATACGCAGTATTTT.